The 26 T cell receptor beta chains below were found in one sample sequenced in a study of blood T cell repertoires in COVID-19. The data were produced by immunoSEQ multiplex PCR, yet TCRdb's version contains in-frame clones alone and is incomplete. The profile shows some 160,000 clones, over 80% of them singletons. Sequenced sample: peripheral blood. The source is an elderly woman with COVID-19, enrolled during active disease.

The chain links TRBV24-1 to TRBJ2-2; D is undetermined. The CDR3 length is 16 residues. Trimming cost V 4 bases and J 7 bases, with 18 bases left between them. CDR1 and CDR2 from the germline V gene are KGHDR and SFDVKD. CDR3 loop: CATSDRLSVPSGELFF. As DNA, the CDR3 is TGTGCCACCAGTGACCGACTTTCTGTCCCGAGCGGGGAGCTGTTTTTT.

V gene TRBV5-1 combines with J gene TRBJ2-3; D is perhaps TRBD2 (7 bases). Deletions cut 4 bases from V and 5 bases from J, with 23 bases between. The CDR3 has 17 residues. Germline CDR1 reads SGHRS; CDR2 reads YFSETQ. CDR3 in amino acids: CASSPMGGGGSGDTQYF. The CDR3 nucleotides are TGCGCCAGCAGCCCAATGGGGGGCGGGGGAAGTGGAGATACGCAGTATTTT.

The chain recombines TRBV9 with TRBJ1-6; D not resolved. Germline V gene sequence: CDR1 SGDLS, CDR2 YYNGEE. CDR3 length: 13 amino acids. The V end was cut by 2 bases, the J end by 14 bases, with 14 bases between. The CDR3 spells CASSVENKSTLHF. CDR3 in DNA: TGTGCCAGCAGCGTGGAGAACAAGAGTACCCTCCACTTT.

The chain links TRBV21-1 to TRBJ1-6; TRBD1, the table's D call, was not compared with the DNA. TRBV21-1 has pseudogene status. The CDR3 spans 20 residues. The CDR3 sequence: CASSKVAEAGGNLYNSPLHF. CDR3 in DNA: TGTGCCAGCAGCAAAGTTGCGGAGGCAGGGGGAAATCTTTATAATTCACCCCTCCACTTT.

This clone has just one count. The chain has TRBV24-1 and TRBJ1-1; D unclear. The CDR3 loop spans 13 amino acids. Trimming removed 4 bases from V and 10 bases from J, with 15 bases in between. Germline CDR1 reads KGHDR; CDR2 reads SFDVKD. CDR3 protein: CATSDPDGIVAFF. The CDR3 coding sequence is TGTGCCACCAGTGACCCTGACGGGATTGTAGCTTTCTTT.

This sequence joins TRBV18 and TRBJ1-6; a possible D gene is TRBD1 (5 bases). The CDR3 length is 17 residues. CDR1 and CDR2 (germline): KGHSH, LQKENI. V was shortened by 3 bases and J by 0 bases, with 12 bases between the two germline ends. CDR3 sequence: CASSPGPLSSYNSPLHF. The CDR3 bases are TGTGCCAGCTCACCGGGGCCGCTTAGCTCCTATAATTCACCCCTCCACTTT.

V is TRBV3-1 (or the pseudogene TRBV3-2) and J is TRBJ2-1; a weak D match, TRBD2 (5 bases). Germline CDR1 reads LGHDT; CDR2 reads YNNKEL (reference sequence). V was trimmed by 0 bases and J by 7 bases, leaving 13 bases between them. This CDR3 comprises 15 residues. CDR3 sequence (DNA): TGTGCCAGCAGCCAAGATCTGGCGGGTGCAAATGAGCAGTTCTTC. Amino acids: CASSQDLAGANEQFF.

The CDR3 sequence is CASSRHGGRASYEQYF. The CDR3 DNA reads TGTGCCAGCAGTCGACATGGCGGGAGGGCCTCCTACGAGCAGTACTTC. J is TRBJ2-7 and V is TRBV28, with 9 bases identical to TRBD2. The CDR3 contains 16 residues. Germline V gene sequence: CDR1 MDHEN, CDR2 SYDVKM. The junction had 8 bases not matched to a gene; V was cut back by 5 bases and J by 0 bases.

The chain couples TRBV6-5 to TRBJ1-2, with D maybe TRBD1 (6 bases). Trimming took off 8 bases at V and 8 bases at J, with 15 bases between the two ends. CDR1 is MNHEY and CDR2 is SVGAGI in the germline V gene. The CDR3 is 12 residues long. Written as DNA, the CDR3 is TGTGCCAGCGGATCAGGGGTAGGCGGCTACACCTTC. Residues: CASGSGVGGYTF.

V and J are TRBV28 and TRBJ1-4; no reliable D call. There are 17 residues in the CDR3. In germline, CDR1 is MDHEN, CDR2 SYDVKM. Trimming removed 1 base at V and 0 bases at J, with 12 bases between. DNA of the CDR3: TGTGCCAGCAGTTTATCGGTAACTGCCGCAACTAATGAAAAACTGTTTTTT. Its protein is CASSLSVTAATNEKLFF.

This chain links TRBV6-5 with TRBJ1-5; D possibly corresponds to TRBD1 (6 bases). This CDR3 is built from 14 residues. Germline V gene data show CDR1 as MNHEY and CDR2 as SVGAGI. Trimming cost V 6 bases and J 7 bases, with 16 bases left between them. CDR3 nucleotide sequence: TGTGCCAGCAGACTGCAGGGGTTAGGGCAGCCCCAGCATTTT. Its protein is CASRLQGLGQPQHF.

CDR3 DNA sequence: TGTGCCGTACGTGGGACAGCGAACACTGAAGCTTTCTTT. This codes for CAVRGTANTEAFF. This chain uses TRBV10-3 with TRBJ1-1, with 7 bases fitting TRBD1. The V gene's germline CDR1 is ENHRY and CDR2 SYGVKD. The CDR3 spans 13 residues. The J segment lost 1 base and the V segment lost 11 bases, leaving 7 bases of the junction unmatched.

This clone was seen only a few times. The chain links TRBV19 to TRBJ1-5; 7 nucleotides agree with TRBD1. CDR1 LNHDA and CDR2 SQIVND come from the germline V gene (reference sequence). The CDR3 has 15 amino acids. V dropped 8 bases and J dropped 0; count of bases not matched to a gene: 7. CDR3 nucleotide sequence: TGTGCCAGTCGGGACAGCCCCTATAGCAATCAGCCCCAGCATTTT. This codes for CASRDSPYSNQPQHF.

The rearrangement links TRBV5-1 to TRBJ2-1, with D possibly being TRBD1 (6 bases). Trimming took off 4 bases at V and 0 bases at J, with 14 bases between the two ends. Germline CDR1 SGHRS, CDR2 YFSETQ. The length of the CDR3 is 16 residues. The CDR3 spells CASSPGQRSSYNEQFF. The CDR3, as DNA: TGCGCCAGCAGCCCCGGACAGAGGAGCTCCTACAATGAGCAGTTCTTC. Variable domain in full (rest from reference TRBV5-1 and TRBJ2-1): KAGVTQTPRYLIKTRGQQVTLSCSPISGHRSVSWYQQTPGQGLQFLFEYFSETQRNKGNFPGRFSGRQFSNSRSEMNVSTLELGDSALYLCASSPGQRSSYNEQFFGPGTRLTVL.

The J gene is TRBJ2-7, the V gene TRBV5-1; D is perhaps TRBD1 (5 bases). The CDR3 contains 14 residues. The V and J ends lost 4 bases and 3 bases respectively, with 14 bases between them. From germline, CDR1 is SGHRS and CDR2 YFSETQ. The CDR3: CASSGALGVYEQYF. CDR3 DNA: TGCGCCAGCAGCGGTGCCCTAGGGGTCTACGAGCAGTACTTC. The full variable domain, completed using reference TRBV5-1 and TRBJ2-7, is KAGVTQTPRYLIKTRGQQVTLSCSPISGHRSVSWYQQTPGQGLQFLFEYFSETQRNKGNFPGRFSGRQFSNSRSEMNVSTLELGDSALYLCASSGALGVYEQYFGPGTRLTVT.

This clone has only a few counts. The V gene is TRBV6-1, the J gene TRBJ1-5, with 9 bases aligning to TRBD1. The CDR3 has 17 amino acids. Unmatched junction bases numbered 9, after V lost 0 bases and J lost 6 bases. CDR1 MNHNS and CDR2 SASEGT come from the germline V gene. The CDR3 region is CASSEALGQGRIQPQHF. The CDR3 DNA reads as TGTGCCAGCAGTGAAGCCCTAGGACAGGGGCGAATTCAGCCCCAGCATTTT.

This chain connects TRBV7-9 to TRBJ1-3; 8 nucleotides align to TRBD1. Germline CDR1 reads SEHNR; CDR2 reads FQNEAQ (reference sequence). V trimming: 1 base; J trimming: 4 bases; junction bases outside the gene matches: 6. The CDR3 consists of 16 residues. CDR3 loop: CASSLEGQASGNTIYF. CDR3 in DNA: TGTGCCAGCAGCTTAGAGGGACAGGCCTCGGGAAACACCATATATTTT. Full variable domain (missing parts from reference TRBV7-9 and TRBJ1-3): DTGVSQNPRHKITKRGQNVTFRCDPISEHNRLYWYRQTLGQGPEFLTYFQNEAQLEKSRLLSDRFSAERPKGSFSTLEIQRTEQGDSAMYLCASSLEGQASGNTIYFGEGSWLTVV.

V and J are TRBV5-5 and TRBJ2-7, with a possible D match to TRBD1 (6 bases). Germline-derived CDR1 and CDR2 are SGHKS and YYEKEE (reference sequence). The CDR3 consists of 16 residues. Trimming stripped 0 bases from V and 4 bases from J, with 17 bases between. CDR3 region: CASSLEVGTPTYEQYF. In DNA form, the CDR3 reads TGTGCCAGCAGCTTGGAGGTGGGGACACCAACGTACGAGCAGTACTTC.

The gene calls are TRBV11-1 and TRBJ1-3; D gene ambiguous. The germline gives CDR1 SGHAT, CDR2 FQDESV (reference sequence). The CDR3 consists of 16 residues. Trimming removed 3 bases from V and 0 bases from J, with 12 bases in between. CDR3 sequence: CASSFSRLDSGNTIYF. CDR3 coding DNA: TGTGCCAGCAGCTTCTCAAGACTCGACTCTGGAAACACCATATATTTT.

CDR3 in DNA: TGTGCCAGCAGCTTAGTGTCGGGTGAAGGTGAGCAGTTCTTC. Translating gives CASSLVSGEGEQFF. V gene TRBV7-2 combines with J gene TRBJ2-1; D gene unclear. The CDR3 has 14 amino acids. Looked up from germline, CDR1 is SGHTA and CDR2 is FQGNSA. V lost 1 base to trimming and J lost 9 bases, with 13 bases between them.

The CDR3 is CASNGGSSYNEQFF. DNA for the CDR3: TGTGCCAGCAACGGGGGTAGCTCCTACAATGAGCAGTTCTTC. The chain employs TRBV3-1 (or the pseudogene TRBV3-2) and TRBJ2-1, with a weak D call TRBD2 (6 bases). The V and J ends lost 7 bases and 0 bases respectively, with 10 bases between them. Germline V lookup: CDR1 LGHDT, CDR2 YNNKEL (reference sequence). This CDR3 is 14 amino acids long.

V gene TRBV10-1 combines with J gene TRBJ2-3, with D maybe TRBD2 (6 bases). The V gene lost 3 bases and the J gene lost 0 bases, with 10 bases spanning the gap. Germline loops: CDR1 WNHNN, CDR2 SYGVQD (reference sequence). This CDR3 contains 15 residues. The CDR3 DNA reads as TGCGCCAGCAGTGAAGGAGGGGCCAGCACAGATACGCAGTATTTT. This encodes CASSEGGASTDTQYF.

This chain links TRBV28 with TRBJ1-2, with D possibly being TRBD1 (5 bases). Germline values: CDR1 MDHEN, CDR2 SYDVKM. The V gene lost 1 base and the J gene lost 8 bases, with 20 bases spanning the gap. This CDR3 is 16 amino acids long. CDR3 coding DNA: TGTGCCAGCAGTTTATTCGGGCAGGGAAAGGCTATGGGCTACACCTTC. As protein: CASSLFGQGKAMGYTF.

The chain couples TRBV6-5 to TRBJ2-1, with a weak D call TRBD1 (5 bases). Looked up from germline, CDR1 is MNHEY and CDR2 is SVGAGI. This CDR3 spans 14 amino acids. Deletions cut 7 bases from V and 9 bases from J, with 19 bases between. The CDR3 is CASTTGAGYGEQFF. The CDR3 bases are TGTGCCAGCACCACCGGCGCAGGGTATGGTGAGCAGTTCTTC.

This clone came up once. The chain is built from TRBV6-6 and TRBJ1-1, with D possibly TRBD1 on 5 matching bases. V gave up 8 bases and J gave up 0 bases, with 7 bases separating them. The CDR3 totals 12 residues. In germline, CDR1 is MNHNY, CDR2 SVGAGI (reference sequence). CDR3 residues: CASGALNTEAFF. CDR3 in DNA: TGTGCCAGCGGGGCCCTGAACACTGAAGCTTTCTTT.

This chain connects TRBV6-4 to TRBJ2-7; TRBD2 matches 9 bases. Trimming took 7 bases from V and 2 from J; bases not matched to a gene: 9. The CDR3 extends over 15 amino acids. Germline lookup yields CDR1 MRHNA and CDR2 SNTAGT. In DNA, the CDR3 is TGTGCCAGCATCTTGAGCGGGGGGCTTGCCTACGAGCAGTACTTC. Its translation is CASILSGGLAYEQYF.